The rows below give T cell receptor beta chains drawn from one sample of a study of post-analysis software for immune sequencing data. MiXCR was run by TCRdb on the PCR reads, yielding one entry per CDR3 protein. The sample consists of under 900,000 distinct CDR3 sequences, approximately 53% of them appearing once. The material sequenced was blood. These receptors were obtained from a girl aged 5-17 years with multiple sclerosis. Both conserved end residues are part of each CDR3. Fields, in order: clone size, V gene, J gene, D gene, CDR3 DNA, CDR3 protein. A D gene is named only where the DNA matches it firmly. Rows give clone size only sometimes, using once, few, many, or a class for an expanded clone.

NA	TRBV20-1	TRBJ2-3	TRBD1	TGCAGTGCTGCCGGGACAGGGGCCCTTAAACCCGCAGATACGCAGTATTTT	CSAAGTGALKPADTQYF
NA	TRBV5-1	TRBJ2-7	TRBD1	TGCGCCAGCAGCTTGACCCCCGCTTCGGGACAGGGGTACGAGCAGTACTTC	CASSLTPASGQGYEQYF
NA	TRBV7-6	TRBJ2-7	NA	TGTGCCAGCAGCTTAAGAGGGAGGCAGACTACTGGCTACGAGCAGTACTTC	CASSLRGRQTTGYEQYF
NA	TRBV25-1	TRBJ2-7	NA	TGTGCCAGCAGCTTGCCAAGACCCTACGAGCAGTACTTC	CASSLPRPYEQYF
NA	TRBV20-1	TRBJ2-3	NA	TGCAGTGCTAGAACCGGGAACAAAGACCCAGATACGCAGTATTTT	CSARTGNKDPDTQYF
few	TRBV19	TRBJ2-1	NA	TGTGCCAGTAGGGACACGGTCGGCTATGAGCAGTTCTTC	CASRDTVGYEQFF
NA	TRBV2	TRBJ2-1	TRBD1	TGTGCCAGCAGTTTTTCAGGGGGCTATGGAGACAATGAGCAGTTCTTC	CASSFSGGYGDNEQFF
once	TRBV7-8	TRBJ2-7	TRBD1	TGTGCCAGCAGTTTGTACTCCGGGACAGGCGTTTACGAGCAGTACTTC	CASSLYSGTGVYEQYF
few	TRBV3-1	TRBJ2-3	NA	TGTGCCAGCAGCCAAGGGGCGCTTAGCACAGATACGCAGTATTTT	CASSQGALSTDTQYF
NA	TRBV5-1	TRBJ2-3	NA	TGCGCCAGCAGCTTGGGTGGGGCTTCGGCAGATACGCAGTATTTT	CASSLGGASADTQYF
NA	TRBV5-1	TRBJ2-7	TRBD2	TGCGCCAGCAGCCCCCGTGGTAGCGGGCCAAGCTCCTACGAGCAGTACTTC	CASSPRGSGPSSYEQYF
few	TRBV12-3/TRBV12-4	TRBJ2-7	TRBD1	TGTGCCAGCAGCCGAGCACAGGGGATCGGGGCCGAGCAGTACTTC	CASSRAQGIGAEQYF
few	TRBV7-3	TRBJ2-7	NA	TGTGCCAGCAGTCGACGGTCGGGGGCCAACGAGCAGTACTTC	CASSRRSGANEQYF
NA	TRBV7-3	TRBJ2-7	TRBD2	TGTGCCAGCAGCTTTCCGACTAGCGGGGTCCGCTACGAGCAGTACTTC	CASSFPTSGVRYEQYF
once	TRBV7-7	TRBJ2-1	NA	TGTGCCAGCAGCCCCGGAGGTAGCGGAGCCCTGCGCAATGAGCAGTTCTTC	CASSPGGSGALRNEQFF
NA	TRBV11-1	TRBJ2-5	TRBD2	TGTGCCAGCGGCTTACGACTAGCGGGAGCAGAGACCCAGTACTTC	CASGLRLAGAETQYF
NA	TRBV3-1	TRBJ2-5	TRBD2	TGTGCCAGCAGCCAAGTTGAAGTTAGCGGGGGACGGGTAGCGGAGACCCAGTACTTC	CASSQVEVSGGRVAETQYF
few	TRBV12-3/TRBV12-4	TRBJ1-1	NA	TGTGCCAGCAGTTTTTTACAGGGCAACACTGAAGCTTTCTTT	CASSFLQGNTEAFF
NA	TRBV5-4	TRBJ2-6	TRBD2	TGTGTCAGCAGCTTCCCGGGACTAGCCCCTGGGGCCAACGTCCTGACTTTC	CVSSFPGLAPGANVLTF
NA	TRBV10-3	TRBJ1-6	NA	TGTGCCACACGGACGGTAGATTCACCCCTCCACTTT	CATRTVDSPLHF
once	TRBV6-5	TRBJ2-1	NA	TGTGCCAGCAGTTACTCACTACCGGGGGCCCGCAATGAGCAGTTCTTC	CASSYSLPGARNEQFF
NA	TRBV11-2	TRBJ2-1	NA	TGTGCCAGCAGCTTATCTGGCCGGAATGAGCAGTTCTTC	CASSLSGRNEQFF
few	TRBV29-1	TRBJ2-3	TRBD2	TGCAGCGTCCGCCAGGGAGGGCCGACAGATACGCAGTATTTT	CSVRQGGPTDTQYF
once	TRBV20-1	TRBJ2-7	NA	TGCAGTGTCATTTTTGGCTTTGGGAGCTCCTACGAGCAGTACTTC	CSVIFGFGSSYEQYF
few	TRBV5-1	TRBJ2-7	TRBD2	TGCGCCAGCAGCACCACTAGCGGGAGGGCGTCCTACGAGCAGTACTTC	CASSTTSGRASYEQYF
NA	TRBV11-1	TRBJ1-1	NA	TGTGCCAGCAGCACCTGGAACACTGAAGCTTTCTTT	CASSTWNTEAFF
few	TRBV6-5	TRBJ2-3	TRBD1	TGTGCCAGCAGTCCCTCGTCAAGGGGGCTAGATACGCAGTATTTT	CASSPSSRGLDTQYF
NA	TRBV12-3/TRBV12-4	TRBJ2-3	TRBD1	TGTGCCAGCAGTCAAGGGGGCGTTAGCACAGATACGCAGTATTTT	CASSQGGVSTDTQYF
NA	TRBV3-1	TRBJ2-5	TRBD2	TGTGCCAGCAGCCAAACCCGAGGGACTAGCGGGGATTCGAAGCAGTACTTC	CASSQTRGTSGDSKQYF
NA	TRBV7-8	TRBJ1-1	NA	TGTGCCAGCAGCTTAGCGCGGGGCTACGGCACTGAAGCTTTCTTT	CASSLARGYGTEAFF
NA	TRBV5-1	TRBJ2-5	TRBD2	TGCGCCAGCAGCGGGGGGCTAGCGGGTCCAGAGACCCAGTACTTC	CASSGGLAGPETQYF
NA	TRBV6-1	TRBJ2-7	NA	TGTGCCAGCAGGAAGACGGGCTCCTACGAGCAGTACTTC	CASRKTGSYEQYF